The source of this TCR beta chain is a study of blood T cell repertoires in COVID-19 (TCRdb year 2020). With regard to the full study: The collaborator samples originated in the United States, Italy and Spain and spanned the acute and convalescent phases of COVID-19. Deeply sampled blood TCRbeta repertoires from subjects exposed to, actively infected with, or recovered from COVID-19 were included in the dataset. Where available, HLA class I and class II types were obtained from metadata supplied by the sample provider rather than from assay-based typing. The sample metadata nearly always contained a de-identified subject ID, COVID-19 status, age in years and sex. The repertoires were released in a freely available public database intended as a resource for research on the immune response to SARS-CoV-2. Samples were obtained from the ongoing ImmuneRACE study (first 160 participants) and from 1,254 subjects provided by 6 global collaborators. The material from the prospective study consisted of cDNA or gDNA derived from T cells, B-cell-depleted T cells, or PBMCs.

TCRbeta CDR3 regions were amplified from genomic DNA using the immunoSEQ Assay, a bias-controlled multiplex PCR. The source study handled its data this way. Within the assay, amplification of reference gene primers was used to estimate how many nucleated cells each sample contained. To quantify the absolute abundance of each unique TCRbeta CDR3 rearrangement, sequence reads were collapsed and filtered. For each sample, productive Simpson clonality was calculated as the square root of Simpson's diversity index over productive rearrangements. The table comes from immuneACCESS by way of TCRdb, which keeps in-frame sequences with V and J called. Part of the clones is missing from these tables; in studies checked, under half for an unresolved V gene and the rest for unknown reasons. V, J and clone size derive from that table, while D and trimming were established from the DNA sequence. Across this sample there are 250,000 to 350,000 clones, with roughly 87% seen only once. The ten largest clones represent 2.2% of the sample.

Concerning this clone itself: This clone's antigen is unknown. No clone much larger than this one lies a single base away; base qualities are absent.

What the authors observed across the whole study: The quantity of clinical and demographic metadata differed by source and by participant and was supplied without curation.

The CDR3 goes from the cysteine to the phenylalanine over 15 residues. This entry keeps only the CDR3 DNA: 45 bases, framed from base 1. Trimming removed 0 bases from V and 4 bases from J, leaving 13 bases between the germline ends. In the germline V gene, CDR1 corresponds to SGHRS and CDR2 to YFSETQ. A second Seattle source provided samples from volunteer blood donors who had recovered from COVID-19. Each collaborating institution followed its own protocols to collect whole blood in K2EDTA tubes. For TCRbeta analysis, collaborators shipped samples as frozen whole blood, isolated PBMCs, or DNA extracted from either of those sample types.

This receptor was taken from a woman aged 45-59 years who had recovered from COVID-19. Sequencing was carried out using peripheral blood. The receptor chain draws on TRBV5-1 and TRBJ1-1, with no confident D gene call. Here the CDR3 is given as CASSLGVGRATEAFF. The sequenced DNA is TGCGCCAGCAGCTTGGGTGTTGGGAGGGCCACTGAAGCTTTCTTT.